The clone carrying this TCR beta chain came up a few times. The ends lost 6 bases at V and 4 bases at J; junction bases unmatched: 10. Germline CDR1 reads MNHEY; CDR2 reads SVGAGI. This CDR3 is 15 amino acids long. These data belong to a study of T-cell memory formation after mild COVID-19. From the 5' RACE reads, TCRdb called clonotypes with MiXCR, one entry per CDR3 protein. The sample includes more than 250,000 distinct CDR3 sequences, 16% of them seen just once. The TCR originated in a man aged 18 to 30 who had mild COVID-19 (a few samples of this study predate the infection). Cell type and time point are not known. This rearrangement joins TRBV6-5 to TRBJ1-2; 8 bases are shared with TRBD1. Material: PBMCs or a T cell subset sorted from them (not recorded which). Here the CDR3 reads CASSSTETGVYGYTF. DNA of the CDR3: TGTGCCAGCAGCTCAACCGAGACAGGGGTCTATGGCTACACCTTC.